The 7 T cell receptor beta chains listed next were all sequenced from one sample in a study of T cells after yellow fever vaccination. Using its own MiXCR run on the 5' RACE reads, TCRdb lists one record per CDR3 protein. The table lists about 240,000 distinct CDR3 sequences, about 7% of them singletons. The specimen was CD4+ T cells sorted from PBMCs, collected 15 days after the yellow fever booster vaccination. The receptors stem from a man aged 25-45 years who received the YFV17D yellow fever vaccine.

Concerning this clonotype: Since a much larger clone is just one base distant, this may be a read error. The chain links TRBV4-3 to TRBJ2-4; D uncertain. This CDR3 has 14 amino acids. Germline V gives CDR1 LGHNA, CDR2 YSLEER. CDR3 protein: CAISQETKVAIQYF. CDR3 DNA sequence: TGCGCCATCAGCCAAGAGACGAAGGTCGCAATTCAGTACTTC.

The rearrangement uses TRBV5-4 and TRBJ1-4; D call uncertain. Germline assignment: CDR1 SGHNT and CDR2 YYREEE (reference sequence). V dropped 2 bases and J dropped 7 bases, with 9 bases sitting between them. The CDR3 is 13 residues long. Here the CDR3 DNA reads TGTGCCAGCAGCTTAGAAGGGCGTGAAAAACTGTTTTTT. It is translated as CASSLEGREKLFF. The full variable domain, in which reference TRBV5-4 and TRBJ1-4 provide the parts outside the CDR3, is ETGVTQSPTHLIKTRGQQVTLRCSSQSGHNTVSWYQQALGQGPQFIFQYYREEENGRGNFPPRFSGLQFPNYSSELNVNALELDDSALYLCASSLEGREKLFFGSGTQLSVL.

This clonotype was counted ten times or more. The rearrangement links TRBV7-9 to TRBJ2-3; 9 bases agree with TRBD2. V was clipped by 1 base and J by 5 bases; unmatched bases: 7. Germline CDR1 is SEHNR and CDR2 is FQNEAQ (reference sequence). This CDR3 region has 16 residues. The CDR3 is CASSLVSGSDIDTQYF. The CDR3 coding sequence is TGTGCCAGCAGCTTAGTTAGCGGGAGCGATATAGATACGCAGTATTTT.

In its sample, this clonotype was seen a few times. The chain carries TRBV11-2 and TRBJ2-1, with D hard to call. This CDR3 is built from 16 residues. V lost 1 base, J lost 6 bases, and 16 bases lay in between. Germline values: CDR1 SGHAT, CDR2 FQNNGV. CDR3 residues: CASSLVTAPSINEQFF. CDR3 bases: TGTGCCAGCAGCTTAGTTACAGCACCGAGTATCAATGAGCAGTTCTTC.

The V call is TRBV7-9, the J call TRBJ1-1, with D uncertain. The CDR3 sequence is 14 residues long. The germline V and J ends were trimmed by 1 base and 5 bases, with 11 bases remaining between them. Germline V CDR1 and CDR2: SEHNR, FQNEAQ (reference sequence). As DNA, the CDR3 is TGTGCCAGCAGCTTAGGGGATGTGGGAACTGAAGCTTTCTTT. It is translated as CASSLGDVGTEAFF.

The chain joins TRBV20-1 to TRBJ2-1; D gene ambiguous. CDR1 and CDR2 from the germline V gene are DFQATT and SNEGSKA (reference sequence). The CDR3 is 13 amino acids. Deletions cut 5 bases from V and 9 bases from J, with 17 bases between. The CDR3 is CSALRAAKGEQFF. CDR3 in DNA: TGCAGTGCTCTCCGGGCCGCCAAGGGTGAGCAGTTCTTC.

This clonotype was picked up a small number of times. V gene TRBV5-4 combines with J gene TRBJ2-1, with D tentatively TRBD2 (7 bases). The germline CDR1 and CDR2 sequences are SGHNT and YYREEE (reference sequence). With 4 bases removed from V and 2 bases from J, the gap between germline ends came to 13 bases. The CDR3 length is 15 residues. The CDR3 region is CASSPTGGAYNEQFF. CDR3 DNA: TGTGCCAGCAGCCCTACGGGGGGCGCCTACAATGAGCAGTTCTTC.